These T cell receptor beta chains were read from a single sample in a study of blood T cell repertoires in COVID-19. Sequencing used immunoSEQ multiplex PCR; TCRdb keeps in-frame clones, though not all of them. The data contain roughly 220,000 clones, just over 85% of them seen just once; the ten biggest clones take up roughly 5.7%. The specimen was peripheral blood. The receptors shown here come from a man at least 80 years old with acute or convalescent COVID-19. The CDR3 runs from the conserved cysteine through the conserved F or W. The D gene is left open where the match is weak. For some rows the clone size is stated as once, few or many, or as a class when expanded; others skip it.

NA	TRBV4-2	NA	TRBJ2-1	CASSQEPENEQFF	TGTGCCAGCAGCCAAGAGCCCGAGAATGAGCAGTTCTTC
TRBD2	TRBV9	NA	TRBJ2-5	CASSVAGAGGPISQETQYF	TGTGCCAGCAGCGTAGCTGGAGCGGGAGGGCCGATTTCCCAAGAGACCCAGTACTTC
NA	TRBV7-8	NA	TRBJ1-3	CASRTPPGNTIYF	TGTGCCAGCAGGACTCCTCCTGGAAACACCATATATTTT
NA	TRBV12-3/TRBV12-4	NA	TRBJ1-5	CASSLGGDQPQHF	TGTGCCAGCAGTTTAGGGGGGGATCAGCCCCAGCATTTT
TRBD1	TRBV28	NA	TRBJ1-5	CASSLDRGRNQPQHF	TGTGCCAGCAGTCTGGACAGGGGGCGCAATCAGCCCCAGCATTTT
NA	TRBV29-1	once	TRBJ2-3	CSAGAPPTDTQYF	TGCAGCGCTGGTGCGCCCCCCACAGATACGCAGTATTTT
TRBD2	TRBV9	NA	TRBJ2-2	CASSVAPGGQGSTGELFF	TGTGCCAGCAGCGTAGCACCGGGAGGGCAGGGGAGCACCGGGGAGCTGTTTTTT
NA	TRBV19	NA	TRBJ2-3	CASSIRVGGAADTQYF	TGTGCCAGTAGTATCCGGGTGGGGGGGGCCGCAGATACGCAGTATTTT
NA	TRBV6-6	NA	TRBJ1-2	CASSFDSYGYTF	TGTGCCAGCAGTTTTGACAGCTATGGCTACACCTTC
NA	TRBV27	NA	TRBJ1-1	CASSFQFMNTEAFF	TGTGCCAGCAGTTTCCAGTTCATGAACACTGAAGCTTTCTTT
TRBD2	TRBV29-1	NA	TRBJ2-3	CSGEGLAHKGTDTQYF	TGCAGCGGGGAGGGGCTAGCCCATAAGGGGACAGATACGCAGTATTTT
TRBD1	TRBV18	NA	TRBJ1-1	CASSPLGQINTEAFF	TGTGCCAGCTCACCACTGGGACAGATAAACACTGAAGCTTTCTTT
NA	TRBV7-9	NA	TRBJ1-4	CASSSLQGTNEKLFF	TGTGCCAGCAGCTCGTTACAGGGAACTAATGAAAAACTGTTTTTT
TRBD2	TRBV7-8	NA	TRBJ2-1	CASSFASGSYGEQFF	TGTGCCAGCAGCTTCGCCAGCGGGAGTTACGGTGAGCAGTTCTTC
NA	TRBV10-2	NA	TRBJ2-2	CASSVGGLIGELFF	TGCGCCAGCAGTGTGGGGGGGCTAATCGGGGAGCTGTTTTTT
TRBD2	TRBV7-3	NA	TRBJ2-1	CASSLSPTSESEQFF	TGTGCCAGCAGCTTATCCCCCACTAGCGAAAGTGAGCAGTTCTTC